The 7 T cell receptor beta chains presented below share a single source sample, sequenced in a study of T cell responses to AZD1222 COVID-19 vaccine. The method was immunoSEQ multiplex PCR; TCRdb's version includes in-frame clones alone and lacks a portion of them. This sample carries fewer than 110,000 clones, about nine tenths of them seen once, and the ten largest clones take approximately 4.5%. Sequencing was performed on peripheral blood, taken on day 0 of AZD1222 vaccination. These receptors came from an adult in good health.

The chain couples TRBV19 to TRBJ2-2, with 9 bases fitting TRBD1. The J segment lost 3 bases and the V segment lost 6 bases, leaving 8 bases of the junction unmatched. This CDR3 region has 16 residues. Germline V gives CDR1 LNHDA, CDR2 SQIVND (reference sequence). Here the CDR3 reads CASSRGQGTHTGELFF. CDR3 nucleotides: TGTGCCAGTAGCAGAGGACAGGGGACCCACACCGGGGAGCTGTTTTTT.

The chain carries TRBV7-3 and TRBJ2-2, with D unclear. There are 13 residues in the CDR3. Germline CDR1 and CDR2: SGHTA and FQGTGA. V lost 5 bases, J lost 6 bases, and 10 bases lay in between. The CDR3 loop is CASSPQPAGELFF. The CDR3 nucleotides are TGTGCCAGCAGCCCCCAACCGGCCGGGGAGCTGTTTTTT.

This clone appeared a few times. The rearrangement joins TRBV7-9 to TRBJ2-2, with TRBD1 matching 11 bases. In germline, CDR1 is SEHNR, CDR2 FQNEAQ (reference sequence). V lost 5 bases, J lost 5 bases, and 4 bases stayed unmatched. The CDR3 extends over 15 amino acids. CDR3 sequence reads: CASSTGQGETGELFF. The CDR3 DNA sequence: TGTGCCAGCAGCACGGGACAGGGGGAGACCGGGGAGCTGTTTTTT.

This clone was picked up a small number of times. The rearrangement joins TRBV5-6 to TRBJ1-2, with TRBD1 as a possible D gene (6 bases). V lost 0 bases to trimming and J lost 7 bases, with 10 bases between them. The CDR3 totals 13 residues. The germline V gene has CDR1 SGHDT and CDR2 YYEEEE. The CDR3 DNA reads as TGTGCCAGCAGCTTGGGAGGGGGAGGTGGCTACACCTTC. Protein product: CASSLGGGGGYTF.

This clone occurred a few times. The gene calls are TRBV7-6 and TRBJ2-7; 10 nucleotides match TRBD2. Trimming cost V 1 base and J 0 bases; bases outside gene matches: 12. The germline gives CDR1 SGHVS, CDR2 FNYEAQ. The CDR3 consists of 19 residues. The CDR3 loop reads CASSLGYRLAGELSYEQYF. In nucleotides, the CDR3 is TGTGCCAGCAGCTTAGGGTACCGGCTAGCGGGAGAACTCTCCTACGAGCAGTACTTC.

This rearrangement joins TRBV18 to TRBJ1-1; the D gene is possibly TRBD1 (5 bases). V lost 1 base and J lost 5, with 5 bases in between. The CDR3 runs 12 residues. Looked up from germline, CDR1 is KGHSH and CDR2 is LQKENI. CDR3 region: CASSPQGTEAFF. Here the CDR3 DNA reads TGTGCCAGCTCACCACAGGGGACTGAAGCTTTCTTT.

The rearrangement uses TRBV6-6 and TRBJ2-3; no clear D gene. This CDR3 is built from 13 residues. Trimming took off 2 bases at V and 5 bases at J, with 8 bases between the two ends. Germline loops: CDR1 MNHNY, CDR2 SVGAGI (reference sequence). CDR3 in amino acids: CASSYPPGDTQYF. In nucleotides, the CDR3 is TGTGCCAGCAGTTACCCTCCGGGAGATACGCAGTATTTT.